These 25 T cell receptor beta chains came from one sample sequenced in a study of blood T cell repertoires in COVID-19. The assay was immunoSEQ multiplex PCR, and TCRdb's table has in-frame clones only and misses some. The data hold fewer than 200,000 clones, with 65% to 90% observed a single time. The sequenced sample was peripheral blood. The receptors originated from a middle-aged woman with COVID-19, enrolled during active disease.

This clone turned up a few times. The CDR3 loop reads CASSLFLGATASSYEQYF. DNA of the CDR3: TGTGCCAGCAGTTTATTCTTAGGGGCTACCGCTAGCTCCTACGAGCAGTACTTC. The V gene is TRBV28, the J gene TRBJ2-7, with TRBD1 as a possible D gene (5 bases). The CDR3 sequence is 18 residues long. Trimming shortened V by 1 base and J by 0 bases, and 19 bases separated the two germline ends. Germline V CDR1 and CDR2: MDHEN, SYDVKM. The whole variable domain, remainder taken from reference TRBV28 and TRBJ2-7, is DVKVTQSSRYLVKRTGEKVFLECVQDMDHENMFWYRQDPGLGLRLIYFSYDVKMKEKGDIPEGYSVSREKKERFSLILESASTNQTSMYLCASSLFLGATASSYEQYFGPGTRLTVT.

The DNA for the CDR3 is TGTGCCAGCAGCTTTGCCCGCGAACGGGTGGAGACCCAGTACTTC. It specifies CASSFARERVETQYF. This chain joins TRBV7-8 and TRBJ2-5; D is ambiguous. This CDR3 has 15 residues. Germline CDR1 and CDR2: SGHVS and FQNEAQ. Trimming removed 3 bases from V and 5 bases from J, with 16 bases in between. The whole variable domain, remainder taken from reference TRBV7-8 and TRBJ2-5, is GAGVSQSPRYKVAKRGQDVALRCDPISGHVSLFWYQQALGQGPEFLTYFQNEAQLDKSGLPSDRFFAERPEGSVSTLKIQRTQQEDSAVYLCASSFARERVETQYFGPGTRLLVL.

This sequence joins TRBV28 and TRBJ1-5, with 7 bases lining up with TRBD1. The CDR3 extends over 15 amino acids. Trimming removed 3 bases from V and 3 bases from J; junction bases left unmatched: 5. Germline-derived CDR1 and CDR2 are MDHEN and SYDVKM. The CDR3 region is CASSFNRGYNQPQHF. The CDR3 region has the DNA TGTGCCAGCAGTTTTAACAGGGGATACAATCAGCCCCAGCATTTT. The complete variable domain, with remaining parts taken from reference TRBV28 and TRBJ1-5, reads DVKVTQSSRYLVKRTGEKVFLECVQDMDHENMFWYRQDPGLGLRLIYFSYDVKMKEKGDIPEGYSVSREKKERFSLILESASTNQTSMYLCASSFNRGYNQPQHFGDGTRLSIL.

V is TRBV28 and J is TRBJ2-1, with 10 bases aligning to TRBD2. From germline, CDR1 is MDHEN and CDR2 SYDVKM. V shed 7 bases, J shed 7 bases, and the junction held 10 bases outside the gene matches. The CDR3 consists of 15 residues. The CDR3 is CASITSGRALNEQFF. The CDR3 nucleotides are TGTGCCAGCATTACGAGCGGGAGGGCCCTGAATGAGCAGTTCTTC.

CDR3 coding DNA: TGTGCCAGCTCACCACAGCCCCGTTCACCCCTCCACTTT. This gives the protein CASSPQPRSPLHF. This chain links TRBV18 with TRBJ1-6; D gene uncertain. The CDR3 consists of 13 residues. V gave up 1 base and J gave up 9 bases, with 7 bases separating them. From germline, CDR1 is KGHSH and CDR2 LQKENI.

This chain links TRBV19 with TRBJ1-2, with TRBD1 matching 8 bases. Germline loops: CDR1 LNHDA, CDR2 SQIVND (reference sequence). Trimming at V came to 5 bases and at J to 5 bases, leaving 10 bases not matched to a gene. The length of the CDR3 is 15 residues. The CDR3 here is CASSVPGQAIYGYTF. CDR3 sequence (DNA): TGTGCCAGTAGTGTGCCGGGACAGGCGATATATGGCTACACCTTC.

This chain joins TRBV4-1 and TRBJ2-1; TRBD2 aligns across 10 bases. The CDR3 length is 18 residues. CDR1 is MGHRA, CDR2 YSYEKL, per germline. Unmatched junction bases numbered 13, after V lost 2 bases and J lost 6 bases. The CDR3 reads CASSQLDLGLAGANEQFF. CDR3 nucleotides: TGCGCCAGCAGCCAACTAGATCTGGGGCTAGCGGGGGCCAATGAGCAGTTCTTC.

The chain employs TRBV7-4 and TRBJ2-3, with TRBD2 matching over 8 bases. From germline, CDR1 is SGHVT and CDR2 SQSDAQ. The CDR3 has 20 amino acids. Trimming took 1 base from V and 1 from J; bases not matched to a gene: 16. The CDR3 bases are TGTGCCAGCAGCTTAGAGTGTTTGAGCGGGAGTAAGCTCGGCACAGATACGCAGTATTTT. It translates to CASSLECLSGSKLGTDTQYF.

The V gene is TRBV30, the J gene TRBJ1-2; D is undetermined. V lost 3 bases and J 9 bases, leaving 17 bases between the germline ends. CDR1 and CDR2 from the germline V gene are GTSNPN and SVGIG (reference sequence). The CDR3 has 13 residues. In nucleotides, the CDR3 is TGTGCCTGGAGCGGAGGCGGGCCGGGGAGCTACACCTTC. This encodes CAWSGGGPGSYTF.

The CDR3 here is CASSLGALSTDTQYF. In DNA form, the CDR3 reads TGTGCCAGCAGCTTAGGGGCACTTAGCACAGATACGCAGTATTTT. The gene calls are TRBV7-9 and TRBJ2-3; unclear D gene. The CDR3 runs to 15 residues. V shed 1 base and J shed 0 bases, with 8 bases lying between them. The germline gives CDR1 SEHNR, CDR2 FQNEAQ (reference sequence).

This sequence joins TRBV11-2 and TRBJ2-7, with 9 bases lining up with TRBD1. V shed 5 bases and J 5 bases; nucleotides not matched to a gene: 10. The CDR3 has 15 residues. Per germline, CDR1 SGHAT and CDR2 FQNNGV. CDR3 nucleotides: TGTGCCAGCAGCAAAGACAGGGGGAGTCTTCACGAGCAGTACTTC. It yields the protein CASSKDRGSLHEQYF. Looking up the rest from reference TRBV11-2 and TRBJ2-7 gives the full variable domain: EAGVAQSPRYKIIEKRQSVAFWCNPISGHATLYWYQQILGQGPKLLIQFQNNGVVDDSQLPKDRFSAERLKGVDSTLKIQPAKLEDSAVYLCASSKDRGSLHEQYFGPGTRLTVT.

V gene TRBV27 combines with J gene TRBJ1-5; 7 positions match TRBD1. Germline assignment: CDR1 MNHEY and CDR2 SMNVEV (reference sequence). The CDR3 spans 15 residues. V dropped 5 bases and J dropped 6; count of bases not matched to a gene: 10. The chain's CDR3 is CASSHTGAGGQPQHF. In DNA, the CDR3 is TGTGCCAGCAGTCATACAGGGGCGGGCGGTCAGCCCCAGCATTTT.

This clone was detected only once. This chain links TRBV12-5 with TRBJ2-5, with 12 bases lining up with TRBD2. The CDR3 has 17 residues. The junction had 8 bases not matched to a gene; V was cut back by 0 bases and J by 6 bases. Germline V gene data show CDR1 as LGHNT and CDR2 as FRNRAP. In DNA form, the CDR3 reads TGTGCTAGTGGTTTGGTAGGTCTAGCGGGAGGGCCGCAGACCCAGTACTTC. Its translation is CASGLVGLAGGPQTQYF. Looking up the rest from reference TRBV12-5 and TRBJ2-5 gives the full variable domain: DARVTQTPRHKVTEMGQEVTMRCQPILGHNTVFWYRQTMMQGLELLAYFRNRAPLDDSGMPKDRFSAEMPDATLATLKIQPSEPRDSAVYFCASGLVGLAGGPQTQYFGPGTRLLVL.

The chain has TRBV24-1 and TRBJ2-3, with 14 positions matching TRBD2. The ends lost 5 bases at V and 2 bases at J; junction bases unmatched: 8. Germline values: CDR1 KGHDR, CDR2 SFDVKD. There are 18 residues in the CDR3. The CDR3 DNA follows: TGTGCCACCAGTGGCTCCGGGACTAGCGGGAGCCTCACAGATACGCAGTATTTT. This sequence encodes CATSGSGTSGSLTDTQYF.

This chain joins TRBV3-1 (or the pseudogene TRBV3-2) and TRBJ1-4; 7 positions match TRBD1. This CDR3 contains 16 residues. After removal of 0 bases from V and 7 bases from J, the junction contained 8 bases not matched to a gene. Germline V gives CDR1 LGHDT, CDR2 YNNKEL (reference sequence). CDR3 coding DNA: TGTGCCAGCAGCCAAGAAAGGGACAGCGTGGGTGAAAAACTGTTTTTT. It encodes CASSQERDSVGEKLFF.

This chain connects TRBV30 to TRBJ1-5; tentative D call: TRBD1 (5 bases). The CDR3 loop spans 13 amino acids. CDR1 and CDR2 (germline): GTSNPN, SVGIG (reference sequence). Trimming took 2 bases from V and 9 from J, leaving 14 bases between them. Here the CDR3 DNA reads TGTGCCTGGAGTCCCGGGACTGAGTCGCCCCAGCATTTT. Encoded protein: CAWSPGTESPQHF.

J is TRBJ1-1 and V is TRBV7-8; D unresolved. Trimming left V 2 bases short and J 5 bases short, with 15 bases between. Germline CDR1 reads SGHVS; CDR2 reads FQNEAQ. The CDR3 sequence is 15 residues long. This CDR3 is CASSLTPRLITEAFF. The CDR3 DNA follows: TGTGCCAGCAGCTTAACCCCCCGGTTAATTACTGAAGCTTTCTTT.

V and J are TRBV18 and TRBJ2-3; TRBD2 agrees at 8 bases. CDR1 and CDR2 (germline): KGHSH, LQKENI. V shed 2 bases, J shed 3 bases, and the junction held 10 bases outside the gene matches. The CDR3 runs to 17 residues. In DNA, the CDR3 is TGTGCCAGCTCACCAAGGGTCTTGAAGCGGGAGACAGATACGCAGTATTTT. This codes for CASSPRVLKRETDTQYF. Based on the CDR3 plus reference TRBV18 and TRBJ2-3, the full variable domain is NAGVMQNPRHLVRRRGQEARLRCSPMKGHSHVYWYRQLPEEGLKFMVYLQKENIIDESGMPKERFSAEFPKEGPSILRIQQVVRGDSAAYFCASSPRVLKRETDTQYFGPGTRLTVL.

V and J are TRBV7-2 and TRBJ2-7; 11 nucleotides agree with TRBD2. The germline gives CDR1 SGHTA, CDR2 FQGNSA. The junction had 9 bases not matched to a gene; V was cut back by 5 bases and J by 6 bases. The CDR3 extends over 15 amino acids. The CDR3 protein is CASSPRWTSGLEQYF. Written as DNA, the CDR3 is TGTGCCAGCAGCCCGAGGTGGACTAGCGGGCTCGAGCAGTACTTC.

The J gene is TRBJ2-1, the V gene TRBV15, with TRBD2 matching over 9 bases. The V gene's germline CDR1 is LNHNV and CDR2 YYDKDF (reference sequence). Losses at the gene ends were 1 base for V and 1 base for J; bases not matched to a gene: 5. CDR3 size: 17 residues. CDR3 in DNA: TGTGCCACCAGCAGAGTAGGACTAGCGCAATCCTACAATGAGCAGTTCTTC. It specifies CATSRVGLAQSYNEQFF.

The gene calls are TRBV7-3 and TRBJ2-1; 9 bases agree with TRBD2. The CDR3 spans 16 residues. V shed 1 base, J shed 6 bases, and the junction held 7 bases outside the gene matches. CDR1 is SGHTA, CDR2 FQGTGA, per germline. In DNA, the CDR3 is TGTGCCAGCAGCTTAATGGGACTAGCATACTTCAATGAGCAGTTCTTC. It is translated as CASSLMGLAYFNEQFF.

The chain employs TRBV19 and TRBJ1-5, with 10 bases that match TRBD1. The CDR3 contains 15 residues. With V trimmed by 4 bases and J by 3 bases, 3 bases remained unmatched. Germline CDR1 LNHDA, CDR2 SQIVND (reference sequence). CDR3 amino acids: CASSKGQGFNQPQHF. The CDR3 region has the DNA TGTGCCAGTAGTAAGGGACAGGGGTTCAATCAGCCCCAGCATTTT. Based on the CDR3 plus reference TRBV19 and TRBJ1-5, the full variable domain is DGGITQSPKYLFRKEGQNVTLSCEQNLNHDAMYWYRQDPGQGLRLIYYSQIVNDFQKGDIAEGYSVSREKKESFPLTVTSAQKNPTAFYLCASSKGQGFNQPQHFGDGTRLSIL.

The chain joins TRBV3-1 (or the pseudogene TRBV3-2) to TRBJ1-1, with a possible D match to TRBD1 (6 bases). Germline CDR1 is LGHDT and CDR2 is YNNKEL (reference sequence). V lost 4 bases and J 0 bases, leaving 9 bases between the germline ends. The CDR3 runs to 14 residues. The CDR3 here is CASSPGQLNTEAFF. The CDR3 coding sequence is TGTGCCAGCAGCCCCGGACAGTTGAACACTGAAGCTTTCTTT.

This chain links TRBV11-2 with TRBJ1-6; 9 bases agree with TRBD1. The V gene end was trimmed by 3 bases and the J gene end by 8 bases; junction bases not matched to a gene: 2. Germline CDR1 SGHAT, CDR2 FQNNGV. The CDR3 runs 14 residues. CDR3 sequence reads: CASSFDRGDSPLHF. The CDR3 DNA reads as TGTGCCAGCAGCTTCGACAGGGGGGATTCACCCCTCCACTTT.

The DNA of the CDR3 is TGTGCCAGCAGTCCCCTGGGAAGCGGGAGGGTCAATGAGCAGTTCTTC. Amino acid sequence: CASSPLGSGRVNEQFF. This chain joins TRBV27 and TRBJ2-1, with 10 bases lining up with TRBD2. This CDR3 contains 16 residues. V was clipped by 5 bases and J by 6 bases; unmatched bases: 10. The germline CDR1 and CDR2 sequences are MNHEY and SMNVEV (reference sequence).